The entry below gives a single T cell receptor (beta chain) sequence along with its context. Its antigen is unknown. Attachment of unique molecular identifiers to individual cDNA molecules was performed. TCRdb called the 5' RACE reads again in MiXCR, with one record for every CDR3 protein. The sample has about 56,000 distinct CDR3 sequences, roughly 16% seen once; the top ten hold about 4%. These data come from a study of early T cells in non-severe SARS-CoV-2 infection. The study's findings and limits: CD4 and private specificities were missed by VDJdb matching, which favored anti-spike CD8 responses.

The sequence came from an adult who was a healthcare worker with PCR-confirmed SARS-CoV-2 infection or an uninfected control (not recorded which). The sequences come from whole blood, collected at baseline.

Here the CDR3 DNA reads TGCAGTGCTAGCGGGGCGAACACCGGGGAGCTGTTTTTT. It is translated as CSASGANTGELFF. The chain couples TRBV20-1 to TRBJ2-2, with a weak D call TRBD2 (5 bases). V was pared by 3 bases and J by 0 bases, with 5 bases between. The CDR3 has 13 residues. Germline assignment: CDR1 DFQATT and CDR2 SNEGSKA (reference sequence).